This T cell receptor (beta chain) originates from a study of cytomegalovirus exposure and HLA in healthy donors. Findings and limits, study-wide: Relative to equally common others, HLA-associated TCR beta chains showed greater clonal expansion in a later analysis. TCR beta V segments were, for the most part, productive about 87% or about 30% of the time in an earlier analysis.

The PCR had 60 Vbeta and 13 Jbeta primers. As processed by the authors: Later, 80 million or so unique TCR beta chains were counted in an analysis, and about 10 million of them were shared. Sequenced by immunoSEQ multiplex PCR; TCRdb stores in-frame clones only, minus some. V and J calls plus clone size are reproduced from that table; the DNA served to infer D and trimming. The repertoire consists of 45,000 to 55,000 clones, with less than 85% occurring once and the leading ten covering approximately 7.7%. As concerns this clone: Its target is not known.

Germline-derived CDR1 and CDR2 are SQVTM and ANQGSEA. This CDR3 contains 13 residues. Losses at the gene ends were 2 bases for V and 7 bases for J; bases not matched to a gene: 7. This TCR came from a man aged 25-45 years in good health and CMV-seropositive. The specimen sequenced was PBMCs. The chain recombines TRBV29-1 with TRBJ1-1; 7 bases agree with TRBD1. CDR3 loop: CSVEIPGQNEAFF. As DNA, the CDR3 is TGCAGCGTTGAAATCCCGGGACAGAATGAAGCTTTCTTT.